This section outlines one T cell receptor (beta chain) sequence together with its context. TCRdb analysed the RT-PCR reads with MiXCR anew, one entry per CDR3 protein. The table has approximately 150,000 distinct CDR3 sequences, more than 20% seen once; the top ten hold 20% to 30%. The record originates from a study of patients and donors after allogeneic stem cell transplantation. Material for sequencing was blood, either unsorted or a sorted T cell fraction (not recorded which). The TCR comes from a human donor who was either an allogeneic HSCT recipient or a stem cell or donor lymphocyte infusion donor (not recorded which). It is not recorded whose cells these are; they may come from a transplant donor.

The DNA of the CDR3 is TGTGCCAGCAGTTATAACGGGGGGGCCATAGGTACGCAGTATTTT. Its translation: CASSYNGGAIGTQYF. V is TRBV6-5 and J is TRBJ2-3; 8 bases agree with TRBD2. The V segment lost 3 bases and the J segment 8 bases; nucleotides outside the gene matches: 10. The CDR3 is 15 amino acids. Germline CDR1 is MNHEY and CDR2 is SVGAGI.